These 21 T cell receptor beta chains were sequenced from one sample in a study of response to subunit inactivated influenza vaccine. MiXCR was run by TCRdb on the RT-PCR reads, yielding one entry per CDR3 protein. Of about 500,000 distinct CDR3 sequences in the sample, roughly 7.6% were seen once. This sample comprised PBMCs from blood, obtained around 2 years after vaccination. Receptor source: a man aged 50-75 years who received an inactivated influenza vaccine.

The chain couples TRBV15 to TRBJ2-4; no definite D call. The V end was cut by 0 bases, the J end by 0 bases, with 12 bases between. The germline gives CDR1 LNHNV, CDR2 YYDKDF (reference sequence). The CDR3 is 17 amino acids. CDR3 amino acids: CATSRDLLYLAKNIQYF. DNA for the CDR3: TGTGCCACCAGCAGAGACCTCCTATACCTAGCCAAAAACATTCAGTACTTC.

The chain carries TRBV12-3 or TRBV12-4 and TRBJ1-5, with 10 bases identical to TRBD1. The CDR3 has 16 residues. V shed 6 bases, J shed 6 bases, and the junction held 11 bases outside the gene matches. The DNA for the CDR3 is TGTGCCAGCAGCTCATGGACAGGGGGTAGGAGTCAGCCCCAGCATTTT. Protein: CASSSWTGGRSQPQHF.

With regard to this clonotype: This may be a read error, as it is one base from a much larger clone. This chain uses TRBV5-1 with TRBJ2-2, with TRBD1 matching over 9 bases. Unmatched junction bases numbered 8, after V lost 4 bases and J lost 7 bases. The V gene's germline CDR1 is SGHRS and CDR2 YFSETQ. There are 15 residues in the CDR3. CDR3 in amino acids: CASSQRGQGGGELFF. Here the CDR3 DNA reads TGCGCCAGCAGCCAAAGGGGACAGGGCGGCGGGGAGCTGTTTTTT.

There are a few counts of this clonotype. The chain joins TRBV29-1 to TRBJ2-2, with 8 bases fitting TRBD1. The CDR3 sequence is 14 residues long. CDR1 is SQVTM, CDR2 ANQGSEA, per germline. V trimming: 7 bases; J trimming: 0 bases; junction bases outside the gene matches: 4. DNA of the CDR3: TGCAGCGCCCGGACAGGGACGAACACCGGGGAGCTGTTTTTT. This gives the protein CSARTGTNTGELFF.

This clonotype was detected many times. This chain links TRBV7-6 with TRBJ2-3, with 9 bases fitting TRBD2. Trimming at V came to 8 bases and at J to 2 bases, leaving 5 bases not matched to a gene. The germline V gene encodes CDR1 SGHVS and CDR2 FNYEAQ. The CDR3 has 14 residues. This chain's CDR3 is CASATSGHTDTQYF. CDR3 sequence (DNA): TGTGCCAGCGCGACTAGCGGCCACACAGATACGCAGTATTTT.

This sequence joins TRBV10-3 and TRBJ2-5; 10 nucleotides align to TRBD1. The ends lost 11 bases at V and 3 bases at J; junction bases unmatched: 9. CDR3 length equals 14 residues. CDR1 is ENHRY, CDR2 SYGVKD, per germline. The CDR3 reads CAAQRDRGKETQYF. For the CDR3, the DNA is TGTGCCGCACAGCGGGACAGGGGAAAAGAGACCCAGTACTTC.

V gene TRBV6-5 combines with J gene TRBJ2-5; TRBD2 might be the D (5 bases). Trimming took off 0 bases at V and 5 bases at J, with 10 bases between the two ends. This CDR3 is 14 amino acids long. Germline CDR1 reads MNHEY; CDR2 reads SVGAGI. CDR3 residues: CASSYSSVRETQYF. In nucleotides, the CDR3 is TGTGCCAGCAGTTACTCTAGCGTTCGGGAGACCCAGTACTTC.

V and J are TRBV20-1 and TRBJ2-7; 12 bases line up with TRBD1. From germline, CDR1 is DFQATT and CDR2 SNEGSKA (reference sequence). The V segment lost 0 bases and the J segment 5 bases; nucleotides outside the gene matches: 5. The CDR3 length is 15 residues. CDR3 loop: CSARDGGTGGHEQYF. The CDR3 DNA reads TGCAGTGCTAGAGATGGGGGGACAGGGGGCCACGAGCAGTACTTC.

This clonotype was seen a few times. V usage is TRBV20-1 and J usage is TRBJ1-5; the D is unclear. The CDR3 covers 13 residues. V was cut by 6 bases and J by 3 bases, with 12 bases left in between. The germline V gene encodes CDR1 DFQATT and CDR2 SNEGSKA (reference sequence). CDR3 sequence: CSAGGTANQPQHF. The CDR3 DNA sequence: TGCAGTGCCGGTGGAACAGCCAATCAGCCCCAGCATTTT.

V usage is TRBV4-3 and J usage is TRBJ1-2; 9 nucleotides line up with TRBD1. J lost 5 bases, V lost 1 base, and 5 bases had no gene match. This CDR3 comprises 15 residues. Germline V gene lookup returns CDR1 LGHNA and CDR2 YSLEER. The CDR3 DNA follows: TGCGCCAGCAGCCAAGGACCCGACAGGGGGTATGGCTACACCTTC. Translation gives CASSQGPDRGYGYTF.

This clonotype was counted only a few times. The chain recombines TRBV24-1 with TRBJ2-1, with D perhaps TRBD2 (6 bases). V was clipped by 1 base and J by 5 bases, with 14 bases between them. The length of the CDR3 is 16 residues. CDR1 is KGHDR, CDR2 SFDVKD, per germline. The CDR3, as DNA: TGTGCCACCAGTGATTTCCATAGCGGAGCGGACAATGAGCAGTTCTTC. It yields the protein CATSDFHSGADNEQFF.

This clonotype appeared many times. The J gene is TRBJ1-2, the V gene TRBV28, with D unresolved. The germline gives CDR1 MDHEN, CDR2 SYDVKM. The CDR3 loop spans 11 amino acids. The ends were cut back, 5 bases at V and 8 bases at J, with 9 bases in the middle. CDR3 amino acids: CASSMMGGYTF. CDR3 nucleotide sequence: TGTGCCAGCAGTATGATGGGGGGCTACACCTTC.

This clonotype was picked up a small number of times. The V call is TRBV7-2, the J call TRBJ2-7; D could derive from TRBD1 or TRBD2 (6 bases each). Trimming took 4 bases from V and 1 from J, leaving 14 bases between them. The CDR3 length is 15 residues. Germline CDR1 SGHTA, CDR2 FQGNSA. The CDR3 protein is CASSSQGGRSYEQYF. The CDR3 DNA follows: TGTGCCAGCAGCTCCCAAGGGGGGCGATCCTACGAGCAGTACTTC.

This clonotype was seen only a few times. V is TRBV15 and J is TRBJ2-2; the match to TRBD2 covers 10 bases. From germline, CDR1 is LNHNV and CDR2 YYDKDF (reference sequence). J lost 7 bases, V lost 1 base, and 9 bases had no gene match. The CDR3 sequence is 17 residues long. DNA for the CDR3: TGTGCCACCAGCAGAGCACCAGCGGGGGGGCCGAACGGGGAGCTGTTTTTT. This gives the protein CATSRAPAGGPNGELFF. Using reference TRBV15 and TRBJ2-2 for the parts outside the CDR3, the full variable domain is DAMVIQNPRYQVTQFGKPVTLSCSQTLNHNVMYWYQQKSSQAPKLLFHYYDKDFNNEADTPDNFQSRRPNTSFCFLDIRSPGLGDTAMYLCATSRAPAGGPNGELFFGEGSRLTVL.

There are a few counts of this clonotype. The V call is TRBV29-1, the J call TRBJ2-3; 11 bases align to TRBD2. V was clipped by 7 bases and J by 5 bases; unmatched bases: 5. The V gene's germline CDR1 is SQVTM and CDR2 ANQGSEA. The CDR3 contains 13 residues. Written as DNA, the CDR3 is TGCAGCGGTACTAGCGGGAGCTTAGATACGCAGTATTTT. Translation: CSGTSGSLDTQYF.

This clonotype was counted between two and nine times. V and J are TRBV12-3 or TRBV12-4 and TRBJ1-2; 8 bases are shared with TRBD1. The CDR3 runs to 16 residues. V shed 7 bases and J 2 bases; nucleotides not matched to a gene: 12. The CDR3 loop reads CASTGRRTGYNYGYTF. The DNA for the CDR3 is TGTGCCAGCACCGGAAGGAGGACAGGGTACAACTATGGCTACACCTTC.

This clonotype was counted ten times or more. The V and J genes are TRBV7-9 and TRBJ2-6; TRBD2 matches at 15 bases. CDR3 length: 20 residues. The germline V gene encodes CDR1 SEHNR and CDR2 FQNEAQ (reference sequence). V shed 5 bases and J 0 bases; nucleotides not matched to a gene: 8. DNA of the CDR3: TGTGCCAGCAGCACTGGACTAGCGGGAGGGCCAGGCTCTGGGGCCAACGTCCTGACTTTC. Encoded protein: CASSTGLAGGPGSGANVLTF.

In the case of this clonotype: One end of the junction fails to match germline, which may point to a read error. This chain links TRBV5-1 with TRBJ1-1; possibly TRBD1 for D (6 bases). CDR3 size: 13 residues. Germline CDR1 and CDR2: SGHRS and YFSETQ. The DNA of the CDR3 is TGCGCCAGCAGGTTGGACAGCTACACTGAAGCTTTCTTT. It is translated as CASRLDSYTEAFF.

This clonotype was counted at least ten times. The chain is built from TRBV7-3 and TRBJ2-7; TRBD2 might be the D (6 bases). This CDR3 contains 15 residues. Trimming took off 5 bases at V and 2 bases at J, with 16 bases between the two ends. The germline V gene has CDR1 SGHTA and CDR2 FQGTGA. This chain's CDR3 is CASSIGGTGAYEQYF. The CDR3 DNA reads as TGTGCCAGCAGCATCGGGGGTACGGGAGCCTACGAGCAGTACTTC.

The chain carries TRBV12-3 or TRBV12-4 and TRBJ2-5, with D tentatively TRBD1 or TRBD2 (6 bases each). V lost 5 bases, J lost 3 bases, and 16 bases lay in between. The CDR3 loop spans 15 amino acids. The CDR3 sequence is CASSPWGAGKETQYF. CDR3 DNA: TGTGCCAGCAGTCCTTGGGGGGCCGGGAAAGAGACCCAGTACTTC.

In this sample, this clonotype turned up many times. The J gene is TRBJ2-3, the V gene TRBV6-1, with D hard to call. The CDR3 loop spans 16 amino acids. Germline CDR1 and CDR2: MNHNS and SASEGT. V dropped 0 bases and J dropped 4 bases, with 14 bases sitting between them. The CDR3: CASSEAGQGLADTQYF. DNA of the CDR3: TGTGCCAGCAGTGAAGCTGGCCAAGGTTTAGCAGATACGCAGTATTTT.